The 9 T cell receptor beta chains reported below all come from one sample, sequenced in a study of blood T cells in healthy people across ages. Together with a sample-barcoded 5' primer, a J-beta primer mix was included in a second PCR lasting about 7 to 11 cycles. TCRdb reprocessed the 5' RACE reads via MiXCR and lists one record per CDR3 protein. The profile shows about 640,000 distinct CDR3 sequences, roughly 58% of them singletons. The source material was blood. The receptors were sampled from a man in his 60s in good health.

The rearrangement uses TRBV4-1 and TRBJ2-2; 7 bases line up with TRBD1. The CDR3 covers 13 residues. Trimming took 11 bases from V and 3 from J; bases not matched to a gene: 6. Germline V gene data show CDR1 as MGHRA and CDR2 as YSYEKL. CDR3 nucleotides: TGCGCCGCTCGAGGGGGCCACACCGGGGAGCTGTTTTTT. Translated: CAARGGHTGELFF.

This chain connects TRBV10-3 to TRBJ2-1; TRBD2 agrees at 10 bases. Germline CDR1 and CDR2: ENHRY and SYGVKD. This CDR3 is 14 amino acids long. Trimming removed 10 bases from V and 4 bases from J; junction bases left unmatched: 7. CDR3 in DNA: TGTGCCACCAAGATAGCGGGGGGATACAATGAGCAGTTCTTC. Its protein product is CATKIAGGYNEQFF.

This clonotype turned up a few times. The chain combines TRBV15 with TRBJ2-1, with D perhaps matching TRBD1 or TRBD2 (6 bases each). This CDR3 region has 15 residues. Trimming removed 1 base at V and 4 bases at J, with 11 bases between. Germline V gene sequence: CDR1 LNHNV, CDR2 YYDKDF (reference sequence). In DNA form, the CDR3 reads TGTGCCACCAGCAGAGTGGGGGGCGCGTACAATGAGCAGTTCTTC. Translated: CATSRVGGAYNEQFF. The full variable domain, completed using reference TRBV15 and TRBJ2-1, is DAMVIQNPRYQVTQFGKPVTLSCSQTLNHNVMYWYQQKSSQAPKLLFHYYDKDFNNEADTPDNFQSRRPNTSFCFLDIRSPGLGDTAMYLCATSRVGGAYNEQFFGPGTRLTVL.

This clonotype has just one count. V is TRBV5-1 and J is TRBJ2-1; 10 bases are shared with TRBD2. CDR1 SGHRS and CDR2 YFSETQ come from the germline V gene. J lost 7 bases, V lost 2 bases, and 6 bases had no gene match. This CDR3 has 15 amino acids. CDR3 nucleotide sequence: TGCGCCAGCAGCTTTGCTAGCGGGGGTACGAATGAGCAGTTCTTC. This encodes CASSFASGGTNEQFF.

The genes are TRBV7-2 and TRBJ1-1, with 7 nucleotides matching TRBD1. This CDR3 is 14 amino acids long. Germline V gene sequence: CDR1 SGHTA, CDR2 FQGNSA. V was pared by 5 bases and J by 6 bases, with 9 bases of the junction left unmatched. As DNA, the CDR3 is TGTGCCAGCAGCCCGAACAGGGGCTACGCTGAAGCTTTCTTT. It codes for CASSPNRGYAEAFF.

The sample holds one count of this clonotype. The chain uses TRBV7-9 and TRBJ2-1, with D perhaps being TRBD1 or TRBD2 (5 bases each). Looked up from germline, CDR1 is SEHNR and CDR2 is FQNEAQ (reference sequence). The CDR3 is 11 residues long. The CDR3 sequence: CAGTYYNEQFF. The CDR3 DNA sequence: TGTGCAGGGACGTATTACAATGAGCAGTTCTTC.

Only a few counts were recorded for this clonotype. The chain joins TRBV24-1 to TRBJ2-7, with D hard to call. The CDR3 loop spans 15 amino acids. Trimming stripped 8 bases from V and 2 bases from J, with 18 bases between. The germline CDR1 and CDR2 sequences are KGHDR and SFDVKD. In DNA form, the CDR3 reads TGTGCCACCATGTCGTATCACGAGCATCCCTACGAGCAGTACTTC. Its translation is CATMSYHEHPYEQYF.

CDR3 sequence reads: CSVGTGTTRNEKLFF. CDR3 in DNA: TGCAGCGTTGGGACAGGGACCACGCGTAATGAAAAACTGTTTTTT. The chain links TRBV29-1 to TRBJ1-4; 8 bases agree with TRBD1. There are 15 residues in the CDR3. Germline trimming cut 4 bases from V and 4 bases from J; bases unmatched to any gene: 8. CDR1 is SQVTM and CDR2 is ANQGSEA in the germline V gene.

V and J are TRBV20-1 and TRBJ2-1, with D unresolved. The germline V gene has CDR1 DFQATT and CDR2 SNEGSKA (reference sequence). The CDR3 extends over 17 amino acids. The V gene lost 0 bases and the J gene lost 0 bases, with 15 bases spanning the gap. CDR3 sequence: CSARDSPPGSSYNEQFF. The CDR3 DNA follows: TGCAGTGCTAGAGATTCCCCGCCGGGCAGCTCCTACAATGAGCAGTTCTTC.